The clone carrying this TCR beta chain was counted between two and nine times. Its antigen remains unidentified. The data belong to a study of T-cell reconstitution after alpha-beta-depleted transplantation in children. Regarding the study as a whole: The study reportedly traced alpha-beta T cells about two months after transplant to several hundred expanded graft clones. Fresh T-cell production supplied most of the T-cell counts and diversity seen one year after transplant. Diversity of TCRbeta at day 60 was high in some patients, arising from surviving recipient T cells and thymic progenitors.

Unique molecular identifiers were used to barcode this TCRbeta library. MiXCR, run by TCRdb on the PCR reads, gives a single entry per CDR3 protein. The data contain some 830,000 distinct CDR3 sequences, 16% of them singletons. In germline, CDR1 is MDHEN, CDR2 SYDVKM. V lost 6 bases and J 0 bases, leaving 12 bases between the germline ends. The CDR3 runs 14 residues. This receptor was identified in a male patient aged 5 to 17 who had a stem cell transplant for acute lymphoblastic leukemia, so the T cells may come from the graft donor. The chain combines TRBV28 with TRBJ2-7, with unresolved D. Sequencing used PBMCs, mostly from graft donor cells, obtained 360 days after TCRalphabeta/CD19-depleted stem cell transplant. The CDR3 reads CASRYRPLSYEQYF. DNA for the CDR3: TGTGCCAGCAGGTATCGGCCCCTCTCCTACGAGCAGTACTTC.